This TCR beta chain emerged from a study of control samples from healthy donors and cancer patients. Repertoires were generated with immunoSEQ multiplex PCR, while TCRdb's copy carries only in-frame clones and drops some. The repertoire consists of around 51,000 clones, with about four fifths occurring once and the leading ten covering roughly 9.1%. This clonotype was sampled from a man in his 70s in good health. Material for sequencing was blood.

CDR3 sequence: CASSTHAGGYTF. The CDR3 coding sequence is TGTGCCAGCAGCACCCACGCCGGTGGCTACACCTTC. This chain uses TRBV2 with TRBJ1-2, with D uncertain. Germline V gives CDR1 SNHLY, CDR2 FYNNEI. This CDR3 is built from 12 residues. Deletions cut 6 bases from V and 7 bases from J, with 12 bases between.